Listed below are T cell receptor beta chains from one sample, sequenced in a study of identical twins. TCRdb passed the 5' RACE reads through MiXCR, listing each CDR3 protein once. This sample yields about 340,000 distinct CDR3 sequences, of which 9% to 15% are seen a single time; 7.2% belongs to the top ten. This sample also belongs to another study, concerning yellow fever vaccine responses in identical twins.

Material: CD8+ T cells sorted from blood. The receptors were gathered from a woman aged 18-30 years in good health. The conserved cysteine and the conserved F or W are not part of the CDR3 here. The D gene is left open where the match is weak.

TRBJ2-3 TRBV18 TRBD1 ASSPPEGARRGTDTQY
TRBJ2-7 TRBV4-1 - ASSQLASYEQY
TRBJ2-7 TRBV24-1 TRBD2 ATSDKTSGTYEQY
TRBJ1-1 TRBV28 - ASSPAGTAMNTEAF
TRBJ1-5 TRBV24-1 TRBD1 ATTHEGQPLHQPQH
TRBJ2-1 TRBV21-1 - ASSNRRTNPACENYNEQF
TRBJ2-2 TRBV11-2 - ASSAPRRGGRVYWELF
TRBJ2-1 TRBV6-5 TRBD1 ASSYAPGQGHNEQF
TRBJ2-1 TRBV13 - ASSSPRGKF
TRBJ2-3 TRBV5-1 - ASSPKGDSDTQY
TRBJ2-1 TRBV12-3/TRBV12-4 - ASSLLGEQF
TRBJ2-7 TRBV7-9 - ASSHPVGFYEQY